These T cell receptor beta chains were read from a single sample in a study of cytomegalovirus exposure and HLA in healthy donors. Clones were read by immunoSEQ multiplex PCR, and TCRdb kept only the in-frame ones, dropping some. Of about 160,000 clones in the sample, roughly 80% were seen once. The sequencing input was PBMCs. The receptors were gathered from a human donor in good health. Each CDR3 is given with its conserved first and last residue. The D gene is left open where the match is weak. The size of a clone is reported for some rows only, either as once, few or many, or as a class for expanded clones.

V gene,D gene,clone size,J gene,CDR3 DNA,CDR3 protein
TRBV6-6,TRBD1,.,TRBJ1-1,TGTGCCAGCAGAGACAGGGGAAGGACTGAAGCTTTCTTT,CASRDRGRTEAFF
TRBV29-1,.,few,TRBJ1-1,TGCAGCGTTGGTCCCGGGGGTGGGAACACTGAAGCTTTCTTT,CSVGPGGGNTEAFF
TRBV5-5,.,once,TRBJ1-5,TGTGCCAGCCACACGGGGATAAATCAGCCCCAGCATTTT,CASHTGINQPQHF
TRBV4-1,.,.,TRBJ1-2,TGCGCCAGCAGCCAATGGTTCGCAGGCGCCATCAACTATGGCTACACCTTC,CASSQWFAGAINYGYTF
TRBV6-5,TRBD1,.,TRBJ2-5,TGTGCCAGCAGTTCTTCAGGGGGAAGAATGGAGACCCAGTACTTC,CASSSSGGRMETQYF
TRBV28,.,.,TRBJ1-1,TGTGCCAGCAGTTATTATCAGGGGAAGACCACTGAAGCTTTCTTT,CASSYYQGKTTEAFF
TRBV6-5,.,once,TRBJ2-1,TGTGCCAGCAGTTACACTCGACTCCTCTCCTACAATGAGCAGTTCTTC,CASSYTRLLSYNEQFF
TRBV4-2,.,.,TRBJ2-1,TGTGCCAGCAGCCAAGTGGTCTCTGTGAGGAGGGCCTTCTACAATGAGCAGTTCTTC,CASSQVVSVRRAFYNEQFF
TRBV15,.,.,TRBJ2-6,TGTGCCACCAGCAGAGACCAAACTGGGGCCAACGTCCTGACTTTC,CATSRDQTGANVLTF
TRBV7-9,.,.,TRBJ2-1,TGTGCCAGCAGCCTATATGACAATGAGCAGTTCTTC,CASSLYDNEQFF
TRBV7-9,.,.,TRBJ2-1,TGTGCCAGCAGCTTAGTGGCGGGGACCGCCGGGAATGAGCAGTTCTTC,CASSLVAGTAGNEQFF
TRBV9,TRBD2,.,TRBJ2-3,TGTGCCAGCAGCGTAGTGGCTAGCGGGAGCACAGATACGCAGTATTTT,CASSVVASGSTDTQYF
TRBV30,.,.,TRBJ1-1,TGTGCCTGGACACCGAAGACAGCCTGGACCACTGAAGCTTTCTTT,CAWTPKTAWTTEAFF
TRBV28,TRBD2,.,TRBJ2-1,TGTGCCCATGGGGGGACTAACCAAAATGAGCAGTTCTTC,CAHGGTNQNEQFF
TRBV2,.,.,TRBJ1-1,TGTGCCAGCTCCGGGGGGGCGTTCGGTGAAGCTTTCTTT,CASSGGAFGEAFF
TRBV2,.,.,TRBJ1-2,TGTGCCAGCAGTGAAGCGTGGGGGGGTGGCTACACCTTC,CASSEAWGGGYTF
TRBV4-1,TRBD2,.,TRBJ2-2,TGCGCCAGCAGCCAGGTATTAGCGGGATTAAGCACCGGGGAGCTGTTTTTT,CASSQVLAGLSTGELFF
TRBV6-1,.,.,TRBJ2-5,TGTGCCAGCAGCCCCCACGGGGGGCCTGGAGAGACCCAGTACTTC,CASSPHGGPGETQYF
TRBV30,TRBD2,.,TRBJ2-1,TGTGCCTGGAGTGTACTAGCGGGGGGGCACTCCTACAATGAGCAGTTCTTC,CAWSVLAGGHSYNEQFF
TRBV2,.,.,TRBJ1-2,TGTGCCAGCATTATACTACCTACGGGAACCTATGGCTACACCTTC,CASIILPTGTYGYTF
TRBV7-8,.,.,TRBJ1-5,TGTGCCAGCAGCTTAACTCTCAGGAGCAATCAGCCCCAGCATTTT,CASSLTLRSNQPQHF
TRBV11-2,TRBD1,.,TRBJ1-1,TGTGCCAGCAGCCGGGGACAGGGGGGGGAGAACACTGAAGCTTTCTTT,CASSRGQGGENTEAFF
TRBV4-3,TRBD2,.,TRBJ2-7,TGCGCCAACTCGACCTCCGGGAGGGACTACGAGCAGTACTTC,CANSTSGRDYEQYF
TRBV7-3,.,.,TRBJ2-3,TGTGCCAGCAGCTTACGGGTTAACGCAGATACGCAGTATTTT,CASSLRVNADTQYF
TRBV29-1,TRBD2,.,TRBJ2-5,TGCAGCGTTGAAGATGGTAGGGCGGGAGATGAGACCCAGTACTTC,CSVEDGRAGDETQYF
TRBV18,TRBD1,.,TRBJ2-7,TGTGCCAGCTCACCGGGACAGGGGGTGAGTGAGCAGTACTTC,CASSPGQGVSEQYF
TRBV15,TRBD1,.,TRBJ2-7,TGTGCCACCAGTAACCGTTGGGAAACAGGGGGCTCATACGAGCAGTACTTC,CATSNRWETGGSYEQYF
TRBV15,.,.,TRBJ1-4,TGTGCCACCAGCAGAGACCAACCGGGGGGCTTGAATGAAAAACTGTTTTTT,CATSRDQPGGLNEKLFF
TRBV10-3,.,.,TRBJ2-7,TGTGCCATCAGTGAGTCACCAGGTACCTACGAGCAGTACTTC,CAISESPGTYEQYF
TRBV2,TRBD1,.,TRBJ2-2,TGTGCCAGCAGTGAAATTTCAGGACAGGTCGGCGGGGAGCTGTTTTTT,CASSEISGQVGGELFF
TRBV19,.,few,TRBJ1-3,TGTGCCAGTAGTATAGATGGCTCGTCTGGAAACACCATATATTTT,CASSIDGSSGNTIYF
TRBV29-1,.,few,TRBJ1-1,TGCAGCGTTGAAGAGGGGGCGAACACTGAAGCTTTCTTT,CSVEEGANTEAFF
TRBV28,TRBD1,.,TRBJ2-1,TGTGCCAGCAGCTACTCCCGGGACAGGACCAATGAGCAGTTCTTC,CASSYSRDRTNEQFF
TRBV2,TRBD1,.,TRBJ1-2,TGTGCCGGGCGACAGGGACCCCGTGGCTACACCTTC,CAGRQGPRGYTF
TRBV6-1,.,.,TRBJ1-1,TGTGCCAGCAGTGAAGGGACAGCGAACACTGAAGCTTTCTTT,CASSEGTANTEAFF
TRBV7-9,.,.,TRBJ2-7,TGTGCCAGCAGCTTAGTGCAGGGCAGCGAGCAGTACTTC,CASSLVQGSEQYF
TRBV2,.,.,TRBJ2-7,TGTGCCAGCTGGGAGGATCCCTACGAGCAGTACTTC,CASWEDPYEQYF
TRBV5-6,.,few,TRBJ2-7,TGTGCCAGCAGTTACAGGCCCGAAGAGCAGTACTTC,CASSYRPEEQYF
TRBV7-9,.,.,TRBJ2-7,TGTGCCAGCAGCTTAGCGGCTAGCGCAAGGAGCTCCTACGAGCAGTACTTC,CASSLAASARSSYEQYF
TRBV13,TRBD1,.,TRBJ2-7,TGTGCCAGCAGCCCCCGGACAGGGAAGTCCTACGAGCAGTACTTC,CASSPRTGKSYEQYF
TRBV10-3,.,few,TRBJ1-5,TGTGCCATCAGTGAGGACGGGGTACAGCCCCAGCATTTT,CAISEDGVQPQHF
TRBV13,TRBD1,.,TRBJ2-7,TGTGCCAGCAGCTTATTAGGGACAGGGGGTTACGAGCAGTACTTC,CASSLLGTGGYEQYF
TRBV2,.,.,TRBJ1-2,TGTGCCAGCAGCCCCAGGTTAGGGACCGATCTACCCGGGGGTGGCTACACCTTC,CASSPRLGTDLPGGGYTF
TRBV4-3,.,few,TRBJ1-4,TGCGCCAGCAGCCAAGATCCCGGGGGGTATCCTGGCAAACTGTTTTTT,CASSQDPGGYPGKLFF
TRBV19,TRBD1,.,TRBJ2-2,TGTGCCAGTAGTACGACAGGGGCCACCGGGGAGCTGTTTTTT,CASSTTGATGELFF
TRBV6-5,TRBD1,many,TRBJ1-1,TGTGCCAGCAGGCTCACAGGGGCGACTGAAGCTTTCTTT,CASRLTGATEAFF
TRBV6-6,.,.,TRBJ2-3,TGTGCCAGCAGTCCGCCGGGAACTAGCACAGATACGCAGTATTTT,CASSPPGTSTDTQYF
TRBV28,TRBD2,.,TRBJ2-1,TGTGCCAGCAGTTTTGCACTAGCGGGAGTCGGTGCCCTGAAGTACAATGAGCAGTTCTTC,CASSFALAGVGALKYNEQFF
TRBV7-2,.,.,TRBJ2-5,TGTGCCAGCAGCCCCGGCCAGGCGTACCAAGAGACCCAGTACTTC,CASSPGQAYQETQYF
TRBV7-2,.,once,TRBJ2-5,TGTGCCAGCAGCTCCGGACTACAAGAGACCCAGTACTTC,CASSSGLQETQYF
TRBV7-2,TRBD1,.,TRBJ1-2,TGTGCCAGCAGCTTAGCCGGGACAGATAACTATGGCTACACCTTC,CASSLAGTDNYGYTF